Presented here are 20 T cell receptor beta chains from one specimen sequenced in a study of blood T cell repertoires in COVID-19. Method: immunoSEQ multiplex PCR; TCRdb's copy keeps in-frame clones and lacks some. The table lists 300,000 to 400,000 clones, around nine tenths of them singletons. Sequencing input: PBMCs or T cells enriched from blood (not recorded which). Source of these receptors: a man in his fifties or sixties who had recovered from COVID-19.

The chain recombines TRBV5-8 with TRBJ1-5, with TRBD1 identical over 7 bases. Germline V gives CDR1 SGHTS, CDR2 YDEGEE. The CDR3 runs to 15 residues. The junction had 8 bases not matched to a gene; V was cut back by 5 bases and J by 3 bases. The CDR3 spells CASSIGQEINQPQHF. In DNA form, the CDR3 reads TGTGCCAGCAGTATAGGACAGGAAATCAATCAGCCCCAGCATTTT. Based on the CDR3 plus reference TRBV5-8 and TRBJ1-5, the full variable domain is EAGVTQSPTHLIKTRGQQATLRCSPISGHTSVYWYQQALGLGLQFLLWYDEGEERNRGNFPPRFSGRQFPNYSSELNVNALELEDSALYLCASSIGQEINQPQHFGDGTRLSIL.

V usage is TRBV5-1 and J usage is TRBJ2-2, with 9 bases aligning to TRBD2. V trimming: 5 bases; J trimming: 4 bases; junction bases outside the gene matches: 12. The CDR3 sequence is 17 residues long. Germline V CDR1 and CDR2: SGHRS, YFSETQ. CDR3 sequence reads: CASSRVSSGSPTGELFF. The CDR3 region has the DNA TGCGCCAGCAGTAGGGTTAGTAGCGGGAGCCCCACCGGGGAGCTGTTTTTT.

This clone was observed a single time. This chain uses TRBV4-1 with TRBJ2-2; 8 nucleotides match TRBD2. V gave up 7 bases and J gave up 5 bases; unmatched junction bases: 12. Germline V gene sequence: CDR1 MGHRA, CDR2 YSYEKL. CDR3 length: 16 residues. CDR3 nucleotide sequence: TGCGCCAGCACTTCTGCGGGGGGCATTGGGACCGGGGAGCTGTTTTTT. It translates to CASTSAGGIGTGELFF.

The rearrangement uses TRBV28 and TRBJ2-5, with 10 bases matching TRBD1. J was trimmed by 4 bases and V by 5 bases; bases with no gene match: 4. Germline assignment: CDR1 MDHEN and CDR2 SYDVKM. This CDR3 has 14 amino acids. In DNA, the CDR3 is TGTGCCAGCAGTGGGGACAGGGGCGTAGAGACCCAGTACTTC. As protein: CASSGDRGVETQYF.

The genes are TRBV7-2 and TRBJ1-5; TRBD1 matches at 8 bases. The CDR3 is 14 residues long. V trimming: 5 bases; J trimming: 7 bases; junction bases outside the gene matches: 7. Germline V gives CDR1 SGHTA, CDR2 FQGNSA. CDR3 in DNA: TGTGCCAGCAGCCAGGACAGGGCCTACCAGCCCCAGCATTTT. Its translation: CASSQDRAYQPQHF. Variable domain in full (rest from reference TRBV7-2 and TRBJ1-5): GAGVSQSPSNKVTEKGKDVELRCDPISGHTALYWYRQSLGQGLEFLIYFQGNSAPDKSGLPSDRFSAERTGGSVSTLTIQRTQQEDSAVYLCASSQDRAYQPQHFGDGTRLSIL.

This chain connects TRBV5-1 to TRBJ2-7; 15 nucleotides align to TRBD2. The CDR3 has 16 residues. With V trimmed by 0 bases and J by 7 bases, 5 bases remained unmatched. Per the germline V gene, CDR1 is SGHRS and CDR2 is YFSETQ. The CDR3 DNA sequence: TGCGCCAGCAGCTTGGGGACTAGCGGGAGGGCCGGGGAGCAGTACTTC. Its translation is CASSLGTSGRAGEQYF.

CDR3 sequence reads: CASRTNRDFNNEQFF. CDR3 DNA sequence: TGCGCCAGCAGAACGAACCGGGACTTCAACAATGAGCAGTTCTTC. This chain uses TRBV5-1 with TRBJ2-1, with a possible D match to TRBD2 (6 bases). This CDR3 is built from 15 residues. CDR1 is SGHRS, CDR2 YFSETQ, per germline. V was pared by 5 bases and J by 5 bases, with 17 bases between.

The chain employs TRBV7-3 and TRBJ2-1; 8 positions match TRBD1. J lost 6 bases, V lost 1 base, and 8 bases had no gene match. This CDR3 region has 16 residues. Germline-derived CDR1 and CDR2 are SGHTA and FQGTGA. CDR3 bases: TGTGCCAGCAGCTTAAACACCGGGACAGGCCTCAATGAGCAGTTCTTC. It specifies CASSLNTGTGLNEQFF.

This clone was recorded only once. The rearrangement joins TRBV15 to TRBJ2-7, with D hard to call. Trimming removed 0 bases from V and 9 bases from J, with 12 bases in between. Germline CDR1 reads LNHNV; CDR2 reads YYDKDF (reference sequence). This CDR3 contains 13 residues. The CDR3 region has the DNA TGTGCCACCAGCAGAGATAAGCTAACCCTGCAGTACTTC. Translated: CATSRDKLTLQYF. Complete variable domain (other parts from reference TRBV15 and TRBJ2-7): DAMVIQNPRYQVTQFGKPVTLSCSQTLNHNVMYWYQQKSSQAPKLLFHYYDKDFNNEADTPDNFQSRRPNTSFCFLDIRSPGLGDTAMYLCATSRDKLTLQYFGPGTRLTVT.

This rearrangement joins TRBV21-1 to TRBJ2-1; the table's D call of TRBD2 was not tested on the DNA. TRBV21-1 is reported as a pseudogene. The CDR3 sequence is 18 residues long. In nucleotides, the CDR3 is TGTGCCAGCACCCTTAAAACCTTAGGGGGGGGCAAGGGGAATGAGCAGTTCTTC. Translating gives CASTLKTLGGGKGNEQFF.

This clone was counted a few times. This chain's CDR3 is CATSRVGGTGLIYNEQFF. CDR3 nucleotide sequence: TGTGCCACCAGCAGAGTAGGGGGAACGGGACTAATCTACAATGAGCAGTTCTTC. V usage is TRBV15 and J usage is TRBJ2-1; a possible D gene is TRBD2 (7 bases). Trimming took off 1 base at V and 3 bases at J, with 19 bases between the two ends. Germline V lookup: CDR1 LNHNV, CDR2 YYDKDF (reference sequence). The CDR3 sequence is 18 residues long.

CDR3 in amino acids: CASSRIAGRQTEAFF. The CDR3 nucleotides are TGTGCCAGCAGTAGAATCGCGGGGCGCCAGACTGAAGCTTTCTTT. The chain links TRBV14 to TRBJ1-1; D perhaps matches TRBD1 (5 bases). V lost 6 bases, J lost 5 bases, and 19 bases lay in between. The CDR3 length is 15 residues. Germline V CDR1 and CDR2: SGHDN, FVKESK.

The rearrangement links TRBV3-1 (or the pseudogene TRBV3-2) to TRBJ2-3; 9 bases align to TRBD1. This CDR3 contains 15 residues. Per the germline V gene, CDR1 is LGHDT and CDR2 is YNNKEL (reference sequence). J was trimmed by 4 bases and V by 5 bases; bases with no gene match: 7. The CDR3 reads CASSGGTGSADTQYF. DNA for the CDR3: TGTGCCAGCAGCGGAGGGACAGGGAGCGCAGATACGCAGTATTTT.

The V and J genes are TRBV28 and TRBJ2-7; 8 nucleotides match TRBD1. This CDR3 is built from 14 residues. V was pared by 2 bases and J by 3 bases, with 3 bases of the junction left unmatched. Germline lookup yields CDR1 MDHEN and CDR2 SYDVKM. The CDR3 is CASSLQGANYEQYF. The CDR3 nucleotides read TGTGCCAGCAGTTTACAGGGGGCCAACTACGAGCAGTACTTC.

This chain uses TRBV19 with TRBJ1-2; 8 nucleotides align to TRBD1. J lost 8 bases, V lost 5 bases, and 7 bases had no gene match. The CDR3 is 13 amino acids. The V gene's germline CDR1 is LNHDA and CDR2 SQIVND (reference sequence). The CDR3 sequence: CASSDRGLGGYTF. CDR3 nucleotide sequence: TGTGCCAGTAGTGACAGGGGACTCGGGGGCTACACCTTC.

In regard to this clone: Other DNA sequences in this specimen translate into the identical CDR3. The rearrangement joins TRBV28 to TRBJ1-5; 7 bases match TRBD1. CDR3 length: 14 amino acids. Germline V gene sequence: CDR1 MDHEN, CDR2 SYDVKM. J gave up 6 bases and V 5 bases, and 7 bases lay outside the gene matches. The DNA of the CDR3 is TGTGCCAGCAGTAAAGACAGGGTGGGTCAGCCCCAGCATTTT. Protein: CASSKDRVGQPQHF.

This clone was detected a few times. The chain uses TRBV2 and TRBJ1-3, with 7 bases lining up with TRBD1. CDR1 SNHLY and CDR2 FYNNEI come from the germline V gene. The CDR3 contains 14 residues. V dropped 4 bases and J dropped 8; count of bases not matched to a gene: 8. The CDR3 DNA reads TGTGCCAGCAGTGCATACGACAGGGCTTACACCATATATTTT. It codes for CASSAYDRAYTIYF.

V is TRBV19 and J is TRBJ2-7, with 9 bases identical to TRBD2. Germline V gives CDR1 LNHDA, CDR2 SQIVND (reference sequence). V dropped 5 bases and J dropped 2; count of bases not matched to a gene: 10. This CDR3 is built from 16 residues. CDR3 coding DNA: TGTGCCAGTAGTGTCGCGGGGGGGGAGAGCACCTACGAGCAGTACTTC. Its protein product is CASSVAGGESTYEQYF. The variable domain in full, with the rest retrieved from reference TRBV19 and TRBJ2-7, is DGGITQSPKYLFRKEGQNVTLSCEQNLNHDAMYWYRQDPGQGLRLIYYSQIVNDFQKGDIAEGYSVSREKKESFPLTVTSAQKNPTAFYLCASSVAGGESTYEQYFGPGTRLTVT.

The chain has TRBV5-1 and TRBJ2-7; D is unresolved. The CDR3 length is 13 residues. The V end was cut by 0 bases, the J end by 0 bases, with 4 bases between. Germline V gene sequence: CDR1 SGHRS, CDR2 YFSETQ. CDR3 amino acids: CASSLGSSYEQYF. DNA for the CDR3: TGCGCCAGCAGCTTGGGTAGCTCCTACGAGCAGTACTTC.

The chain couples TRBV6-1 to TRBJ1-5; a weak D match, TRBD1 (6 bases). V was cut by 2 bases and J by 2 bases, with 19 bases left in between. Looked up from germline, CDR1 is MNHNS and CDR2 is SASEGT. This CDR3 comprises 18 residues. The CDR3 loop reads CASSESTGPLDGNQPQHF. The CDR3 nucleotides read TGTGCCAGCAGTGAATCGACAGGTCCGTTGGATGGCAATCAGCCCCAGCATTTT.